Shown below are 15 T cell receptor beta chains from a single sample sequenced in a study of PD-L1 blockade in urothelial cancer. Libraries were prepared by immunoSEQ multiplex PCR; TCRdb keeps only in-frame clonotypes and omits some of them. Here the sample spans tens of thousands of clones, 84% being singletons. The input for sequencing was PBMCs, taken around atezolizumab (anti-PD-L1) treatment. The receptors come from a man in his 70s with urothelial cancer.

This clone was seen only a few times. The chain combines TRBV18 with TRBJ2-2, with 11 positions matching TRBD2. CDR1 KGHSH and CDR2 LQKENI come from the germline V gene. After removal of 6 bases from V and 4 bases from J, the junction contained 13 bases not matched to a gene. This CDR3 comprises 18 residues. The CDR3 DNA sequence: TGTGCCAGCTCCGCCGCCCTTACTAGCGGGAGTGGCACCGGGGAGCTGTTTTTT. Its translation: CASSAALTSGSGTGELFF.

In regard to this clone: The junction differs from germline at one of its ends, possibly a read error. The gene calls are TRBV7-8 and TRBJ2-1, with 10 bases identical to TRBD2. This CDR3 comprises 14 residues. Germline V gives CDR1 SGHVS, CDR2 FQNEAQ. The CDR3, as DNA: TGTGCAAGCAGCTATAGCGGGAGGCCAAATGAGCAGTTCTTC. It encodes CASSYSGRPNEQFF.

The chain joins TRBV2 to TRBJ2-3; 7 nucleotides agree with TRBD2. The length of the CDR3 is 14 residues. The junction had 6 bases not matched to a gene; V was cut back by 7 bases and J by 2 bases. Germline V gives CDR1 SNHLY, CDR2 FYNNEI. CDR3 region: CASMSGDYTDTQYF. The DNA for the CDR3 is TGTGCCAGCATGTCCGGGGACTACACAGATACGCAGTATTTT.

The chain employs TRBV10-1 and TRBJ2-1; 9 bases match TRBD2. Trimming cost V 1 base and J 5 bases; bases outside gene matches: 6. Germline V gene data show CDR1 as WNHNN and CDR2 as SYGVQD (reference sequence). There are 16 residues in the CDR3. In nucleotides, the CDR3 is TGCGCCAGCAGTGAGTTAGGGTCTAGCGGGAACAATGAGCAGTTCTTC. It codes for CASSELGSSGNNEQFF.

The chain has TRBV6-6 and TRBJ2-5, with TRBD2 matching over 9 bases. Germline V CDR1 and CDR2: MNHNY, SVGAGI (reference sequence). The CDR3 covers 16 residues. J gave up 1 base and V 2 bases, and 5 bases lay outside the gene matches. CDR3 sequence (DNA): TGTGCCAGCAGTTACACGGCTAGCGGGACCCAAGAGACCCAGTACTTC. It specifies CASSYTASGTQETQYF.

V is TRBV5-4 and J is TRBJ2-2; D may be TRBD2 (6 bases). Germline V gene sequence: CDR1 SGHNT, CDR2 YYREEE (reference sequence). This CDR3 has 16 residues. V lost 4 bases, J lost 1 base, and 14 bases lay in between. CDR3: CASSLGLRGNTGELFF. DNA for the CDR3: TGTGCCAGCAGCCTCGGACTACGGGGGAACACCGGGGAGCTGTTTTTT.

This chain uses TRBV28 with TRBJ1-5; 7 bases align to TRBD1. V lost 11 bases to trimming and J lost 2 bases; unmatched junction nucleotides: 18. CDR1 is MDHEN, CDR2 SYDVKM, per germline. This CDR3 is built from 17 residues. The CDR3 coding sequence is TGTGCCTCCAGGGGGAAACAGGGGATAGGGGGCAATCAGCCCCAGCATTTT. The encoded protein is CASRGKQGIGGNQPQHF.

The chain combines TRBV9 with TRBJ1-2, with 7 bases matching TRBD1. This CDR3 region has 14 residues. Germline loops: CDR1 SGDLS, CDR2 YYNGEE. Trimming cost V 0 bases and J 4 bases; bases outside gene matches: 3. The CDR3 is CASSVGQGGYGYTF. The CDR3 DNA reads TGTGCCAGCAGCGTAGGACAGGGAGGCTATGGCTACACCTTC.

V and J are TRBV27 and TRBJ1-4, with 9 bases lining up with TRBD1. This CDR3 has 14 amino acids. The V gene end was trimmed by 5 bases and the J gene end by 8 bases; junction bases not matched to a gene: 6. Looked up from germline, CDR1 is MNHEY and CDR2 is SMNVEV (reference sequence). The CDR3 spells CASSPGQGREKLFF. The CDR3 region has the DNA TGTGCCAGCAGTCCTGGACAGGGGAGGGAAAAACTGTTTTTT. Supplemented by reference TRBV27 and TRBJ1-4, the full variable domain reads EAQVTQNPRYLITVTGKKLTVTCSQNMNHEYMSWYRQDPGLGLRQIYYSMNVEVTDKGDVPEGYKVSRKEKRNFPLILESPSPNQTSLYFCASSPGQGREKLFFGSGTQLSVL.

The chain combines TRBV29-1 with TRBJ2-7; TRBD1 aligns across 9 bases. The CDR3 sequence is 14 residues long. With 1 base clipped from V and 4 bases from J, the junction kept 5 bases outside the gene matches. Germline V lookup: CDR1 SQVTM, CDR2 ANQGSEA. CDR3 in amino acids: CSVEASGTGYEQYF. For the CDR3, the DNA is TGCAGCGTTGAAGCCTCCGGGACAGGGTACGAGCAGTACTTC.

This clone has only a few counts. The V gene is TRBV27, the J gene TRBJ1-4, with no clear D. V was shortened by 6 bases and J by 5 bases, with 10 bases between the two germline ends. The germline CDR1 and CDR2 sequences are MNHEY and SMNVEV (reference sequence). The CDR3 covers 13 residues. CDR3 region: CASSPGKNEKLFF. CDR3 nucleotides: TGTGCCAGCAGCCCCGGGAAAAATGAAAAACTGTTTTTT.

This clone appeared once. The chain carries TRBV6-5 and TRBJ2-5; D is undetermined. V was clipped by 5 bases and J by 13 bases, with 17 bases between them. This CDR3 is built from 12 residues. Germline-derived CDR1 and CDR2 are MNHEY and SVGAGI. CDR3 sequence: CASSPPADVWYF. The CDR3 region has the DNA TGTGCCAGCAGTCCTCCGGCGGATGTGTGGTACTTC.

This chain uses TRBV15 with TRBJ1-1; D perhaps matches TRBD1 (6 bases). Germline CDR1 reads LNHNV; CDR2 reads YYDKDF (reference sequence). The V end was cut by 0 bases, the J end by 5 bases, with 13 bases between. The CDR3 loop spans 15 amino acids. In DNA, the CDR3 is TGTGCCACCAGCAGAGAGCGGGGGCAGTGGACTGAAGCTTTCTTT. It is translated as CATSRERGQWTEAFF.

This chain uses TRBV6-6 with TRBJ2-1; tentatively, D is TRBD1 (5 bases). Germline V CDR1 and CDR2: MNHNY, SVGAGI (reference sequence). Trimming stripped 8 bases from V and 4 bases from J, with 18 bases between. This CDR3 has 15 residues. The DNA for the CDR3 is TGTGCCAGCTCCCCCCCACAGGAGCTATACAATGAGCAGTTCTTC. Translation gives CASSPPQELYNEQFF.

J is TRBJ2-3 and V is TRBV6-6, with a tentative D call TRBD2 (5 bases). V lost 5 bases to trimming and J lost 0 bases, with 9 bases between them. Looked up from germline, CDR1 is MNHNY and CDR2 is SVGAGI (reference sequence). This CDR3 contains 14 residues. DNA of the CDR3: TGTGCCAGCAGTCCTCCGGGGAGCACAGATACGCAGTATTTT. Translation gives CASSPPGSTDTQYF.